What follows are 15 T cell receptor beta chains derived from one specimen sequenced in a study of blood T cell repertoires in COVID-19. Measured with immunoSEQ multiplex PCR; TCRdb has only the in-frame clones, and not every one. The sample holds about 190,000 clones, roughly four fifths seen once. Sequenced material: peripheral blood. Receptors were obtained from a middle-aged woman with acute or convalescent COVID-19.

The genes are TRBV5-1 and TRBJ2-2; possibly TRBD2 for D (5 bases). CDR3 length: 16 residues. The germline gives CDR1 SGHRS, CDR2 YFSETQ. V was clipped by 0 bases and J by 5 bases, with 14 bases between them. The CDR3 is CASSLVGGSMTGELFF. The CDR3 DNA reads TGCGCCAGCAGCTTGGTAGGAGGCAGCATGACCGGGGAGCTGTTTTTT.

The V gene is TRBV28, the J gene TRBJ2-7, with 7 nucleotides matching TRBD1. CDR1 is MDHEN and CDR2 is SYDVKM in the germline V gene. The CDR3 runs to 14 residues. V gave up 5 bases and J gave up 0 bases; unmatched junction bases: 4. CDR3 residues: CASSQTGSSYEQYF. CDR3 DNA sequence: TGTGCCAGCAGTCAGACAGGGAGCTCCTACGAGCAGTACTTC.

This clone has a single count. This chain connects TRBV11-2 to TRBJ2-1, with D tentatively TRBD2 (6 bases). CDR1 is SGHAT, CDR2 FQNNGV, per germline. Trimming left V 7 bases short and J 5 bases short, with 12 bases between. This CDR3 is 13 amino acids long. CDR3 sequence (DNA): TGTGCCAGCAATCGCGGGGCCCACAATGAGCAGTTCTTC. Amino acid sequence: CASNRGAHNEQFF.

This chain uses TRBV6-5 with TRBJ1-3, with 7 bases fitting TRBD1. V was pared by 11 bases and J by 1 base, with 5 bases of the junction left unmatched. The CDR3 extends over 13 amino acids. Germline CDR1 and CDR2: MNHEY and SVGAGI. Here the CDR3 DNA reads TGTGCCGGGGGACAGAGATCTGGAAACACCATATATTTT. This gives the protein CAGGQRSGNTIYF.

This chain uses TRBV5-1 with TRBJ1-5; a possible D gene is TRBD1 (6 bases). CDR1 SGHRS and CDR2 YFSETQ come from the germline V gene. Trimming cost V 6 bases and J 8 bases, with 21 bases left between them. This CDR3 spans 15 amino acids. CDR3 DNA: TGCGCCAGCATCACCCCCCACAGGGAAATAAAGCCCCAGCATTTT. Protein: CASITPHREIKPQHF.

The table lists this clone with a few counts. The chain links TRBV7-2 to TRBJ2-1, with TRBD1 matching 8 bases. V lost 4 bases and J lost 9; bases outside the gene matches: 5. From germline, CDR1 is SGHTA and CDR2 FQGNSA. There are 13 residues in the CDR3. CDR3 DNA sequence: TGTGCCAGCAGCTCAGGGGGCTGGGCTGAGCAGTTCTTC. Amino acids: CASSSGGWAEQFF.

The DNA of the CDR3 is TGTGCCAGCAGGTTACAGGACAACACTGAAGCTTTCTTT. Residues: CASRLQDNTEAFF. The J gene is TRBJ1-1, the V gene TRBV25-1, with D perhaps matching TRBD1 (5 bases). Germline V gene sequence: CDR1 MGHDK, CDR2 SYGVNS. The CDR3 spans 13 residues. V lost 6 bases and J 2 bases, leaving 10 bases between the germline ends.

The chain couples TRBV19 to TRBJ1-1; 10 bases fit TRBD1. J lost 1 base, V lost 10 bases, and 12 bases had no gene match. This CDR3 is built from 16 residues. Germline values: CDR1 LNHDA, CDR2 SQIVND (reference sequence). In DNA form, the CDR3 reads TGTGCCACTAATGCCGGGACAGGGGTATGGAACACTGAAGCTTTCTTT. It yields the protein CATNAGTGVWNTEAFF. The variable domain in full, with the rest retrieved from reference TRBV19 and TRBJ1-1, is DGGITQSPKYLFRKEGQNVTLSCEQNLNHDAMYWYRQDPGQGLRLIYYSQIVNDFQKGDIAEGYSVSREKKESFPLTVTSAQKNPTAFYLCATNAGTGVWNTEAFFGQGTRLTVV.

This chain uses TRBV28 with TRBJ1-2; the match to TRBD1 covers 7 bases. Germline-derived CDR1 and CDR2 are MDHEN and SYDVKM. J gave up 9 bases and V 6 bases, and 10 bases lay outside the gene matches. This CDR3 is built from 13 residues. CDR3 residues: CASRPGQQVSYTF. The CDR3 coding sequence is TGTGCCAGCAGGCCGGGACAGCAAGTTAGCTACACCTTC.

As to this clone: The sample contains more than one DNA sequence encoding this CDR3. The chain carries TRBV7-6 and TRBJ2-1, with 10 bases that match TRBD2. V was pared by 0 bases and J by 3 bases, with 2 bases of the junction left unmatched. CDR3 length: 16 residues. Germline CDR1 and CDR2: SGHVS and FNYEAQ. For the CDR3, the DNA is TGTGCCAGCAGCTTAGCCGCTAGCGGGGGCTACAATGAGCAGTTCTTC. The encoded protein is CASSLAASGGYNEQFF.

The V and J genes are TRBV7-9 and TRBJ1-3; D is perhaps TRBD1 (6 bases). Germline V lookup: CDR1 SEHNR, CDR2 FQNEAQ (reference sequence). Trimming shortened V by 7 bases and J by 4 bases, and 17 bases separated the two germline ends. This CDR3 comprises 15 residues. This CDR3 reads CASTSSGTRGNTIYF. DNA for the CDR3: TGTGCCAGCACCTCATCCGGGACACGCGGAAACACCATATATTTT.

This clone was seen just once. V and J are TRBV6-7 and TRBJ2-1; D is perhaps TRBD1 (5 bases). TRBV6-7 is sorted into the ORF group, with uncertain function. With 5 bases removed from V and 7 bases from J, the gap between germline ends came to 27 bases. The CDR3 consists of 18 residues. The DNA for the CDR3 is TGTGCCAGCAGTACTAAAGGTCGGACCACCACTTCAGGGAATGAGCAGTTCTTC. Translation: CASSTKGRTTTSGNEQFF.

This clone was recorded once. This CDR3 is CASGGRETGELFF. CDR3 DNA sequence: TGTGCCAGCGGCGGGAGGGAGACCGGGGAGCTGTTTTTT. The chain employs TRBV12-3 or TRBV12-4 and TRBJ2-2, with 9 bases aligning to TRBD2. The length of the CDR3 is 13 residues. Trimming cost V 8 bases and J 5 bases; bases outside gene matches: 3.

The CDR3 DNA is TGTGCCAGCAGTAGGGGGACAGGCGCCTCCTACGAGCAGTACTTC. Amino acid sequence: CASSRGTGASYEQYF. The chain joins TRBV6-5 to TRBJ2-7; 8 bases match TRBD1. The CDR3 sequence is 15 residues long. Germline CDR1 MNHEY, CDR2 SVGAGI. V lost 5 bases, J lost 0 bases, and 6 bases stayed unmatched.

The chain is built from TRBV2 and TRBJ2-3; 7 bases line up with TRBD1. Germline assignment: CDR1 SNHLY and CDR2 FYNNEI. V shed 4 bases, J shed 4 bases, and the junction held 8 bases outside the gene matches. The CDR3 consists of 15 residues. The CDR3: CASSGQGNIADTQYF. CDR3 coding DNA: TGTGCCAGCAGTGGACAGGGTAACATAGCAGATACGCAGTATTTT.